This T cell receptor (beta chain) derives from a study of response to subunit inactivated influenza vaccine (dated by TCRdb to the late 2010s). As for the study more broadly: Deep quantitative profiling of the T cell receptor repertoire was used in the study to follow responses to a trivalent subunit inactivated influenza vaccine. Overall study results and their limits: According to the authors, only a limited number of new T cells may be recruited by each seasonal influenza vaccination.

Library prep was done by RT-PCR. Sequencing instrument: Illumina HiSeq 2500. TCRdb cleaned the public reads at Q25 with fastp, built clones with MiXCR and kept in-frame beta chains. One record per CDR3 amino acid sequence lists the most common genes and DNA. This sample is represented by fewer than 700,000 distinct CDR3 sequences; 10% to 15% of them were singletons. About an eighth of the sample is in the top ten clones. This specimen's time point label, per the study, means: approximately 40 days after influenza vaccine administration. There are many counts of this clonotype. The antigen it recognizes is unknown. Base qualities are missing; no much larger clone stands one base away. Measured from the cysteine to the phenylalanine, the CDR3 is 16 residues long. Only CDR3 DNA is held: 48 bases, read in frame from base 1. CDR1 and CDR2 were assigned from the germline V gene as KGHDR and SFDVKD. Trimmed from V: 9 bases; trimmed from J: 5 bases; junction bases lacking a gene match: 12.

The V gene is TRBV24-1 and the J gene is TRBJ2-3, with TRBD2 identical over 11 junction bases. The TCR was taken from a man aged 50-59 years who received an inactivated influenza vaccine. Donor details come from another sample of the same person, matched by shared clones. Sequences were derived from PBMCs from blood, sampled 40 to 50 days after vaccination. The CDR3 sequence is CATASLAGGSRDTQYF. The sequence in DNA is TGTGCCACCGCATCTCTAGCGGGAGGATCGCGAGATACGCAGTATTTT.